This TCR beta chain was identified in a study of blood T cells in healthy people across ages. PCR was performed a second time for roughly 7 to 11 cycles using a sample-barcoded 5' primer and a J-beta primer mix. TCRdb itself ran the 5' RACE reads through MiXCR, one entry per CDR3 protein. The table includes 750,000 to 950,000 distinct CDR3 sequences, roughly 29% detected once. V lost 4 bases and J 8 bases, leaving 20 bases between the germline ends. The CDR3 is made up of 15 amino acids. CDR1 is SGHTA, CDR2 FQGNSA, per germline. These data are also associated with another study on T cells of mothers and their children.

The sequenced sample consisted of blood. This chain uses TRBV7-2 with TRBJ1-2; D remains unclear. The receptor comes from a woman aged 35 to 49 in good health. The CDR3 here is CASSSDGVSLGGYTF. CDR3 DNA: TGTGCCAGCAGCTCCGACGGGGTCTCCCTCGGGGGCTACACCTTC.